The T cell receptor beta chain described here comes from a study of T cells after yellow fever vaccination (dated by TCRdb to about 2019). About the investigation overall: The SMART-Seq v4 Ultra Low Input RNA kit was used to prepare libraries from fractions with low cell numbers. To follow T-cell clones before and after primary and booster YFV17D yellow fever vaccination, bulk TCR alpha and beta repertoires were sequenced over time. Two healthy male donors, one aged 18 to 29 and one aged 30 to 40 years, made up the cohort. Blood was collected at multiple timepoints before and after primary and secondary immunization, and bulk PBMC replicates and cell subsets were isolated.

Explained via the paper, the treatment or condition label denotes: live attenuated yellow fever vaccine strain. PBMCs were isolated from peripheral blood using a standard Ficoll-Paque protocol. Dynabeads CD4 and CD8 positive selection kits were used to isolate the CD4 and CD8 T-cell fractions. TriZol was used to extract RNA from bulk PBMCs, CD4 and CD8 fractions, and dextramer-positive and dextramer-negative fractions. The germline V gene (reference sequence) provides CDR1 LGHDT and CDR2 YNNKEL. V is clipped by 1 base and J by 7 bases, and the sequence between their germline boundaries is 11 bases long. The CDR3, cysteine through phenylalanine, is 13 amino acids long. The entry retains the CDR3 DNA only, 39 bases that are in frame from base 1. Study-wide findings and limitations: The secondary T-cell response was found to be weaker but faster than the primary response, with a peak reached on day 5 rather than on day 15. FACS-sorted repertoires could contain abundant contaminating clonotypes from the bulk population, so computational filtering was required. Most clones expanded after primary vaccination (around 97% of CD4 and approximately 90% of CD8) were re-detected after the booster, suggesting that broad memory maintenance occurred. A small fraction of clonotypes appeared in both the CD4 and CD8 compartments, likely as a result of convergent recombination. The study included only a couple of donors, which limits how far the findings can be generalized.

Synthesis of TCR cDNA relied on 5'RACE template switching, a step that introduced a universal primer site along with unique molecular identifiers. Priming for cDNA synthesis came from both the TCR alpha and TCR beta constant segments. Libraries were amplified in two PCR steps, with sample barcodes and sequencing adapters added in the second step. Libraries were sequenced on Illumina HiSeq 2500 (2x100 bp) or NovaSeq (2x150 bp). The paper's data handling went like this. MIGEC was used to demultiplex reads and collapse the reads into UMI consensus sequences, and MiXCR was used for V(D)J alignment. Vaccine-responding clonotypes were defined with edgeR using replicate PBMC samples, requiring FDR below 0.01 and a log2 fold change above 5 up to day 15. Bulk clonotypes were assigned CD4 or CD8 identity according to which sequenced CD4 or CD8 repertoire held them at higher abundance. Clones were called with MiXCR by TCRdb after fastp trimmed the public reads at Q25, and only in-frame beta chains were retained. Rows with a matching CDR3 protein are joined into one entry that keeps the most common DNA and genes. The V and J calls here are based on TCRdb, not the publication. Across this sample there are roughly 120,000 distinct CDR3 sequences, with around 7.7% seen only once. Just under 2.5% of the sample comes from the top ten.

At least ten counts were recorded for this clonotype. The target of this receptor is not known. Base qualities are not at hand, and no much larger clone is one base apart. The source was CD4+ T cells sorted from PBMCs, collected about 10 days after the first yellow fever vaccination. Recombination linked TRBV3-1 to TRBJ2-7; TRBD2 might be the D gene, on 5 matching bases. This clonotype was obtained from a man aged 18 to 35 who received the YFV17D yellow fever vaccine. CDR3 reads: CASSQAIPGEQYF. The DNA sequence is given as TGTGCCAGCAGCCAAGCGATACCGGGGGAGCAGTACTTC.